The entry that follows covers one T cell receptor beta chain sequence. This entry comes from a study of blood T cell repertoires in COVID-19. The length of the CDR3 is 14 residues. CDR1 is MGHDK and CDR2 is SYGVNS in the germline V gene. Losses at the gene ends were 8 bases for V and 2 bases for J; bases not matched to a gene: 4. Data came from immunoSEQ multiplex PCR; TCRdb stores just in-frame clones and leaves some out. Among 150,000 to 200,000 clones listed, 80% to 90% were seen once. The chain uses TRBV25-1 and TRBJ2-1; 9 bases match TRBD2. The TCR was taken from a man aged 45-65 years with active or convalescent COVID-19. Sequenced: peripheral blood. The CDR3 DNA is TGTGCCAGCGCCCAGCGGGGGGCCTACAATGAGCAGTTCTTC. This codes for CASAQRGAYNEQFF.